This T cell receptor (beta chain) derives from a study of blood T cell repertoires in COVID-19. Study-wide context: PBMCs, B-cell-depleted T cells, or T cells were the source of the cDNA or gDNA that made up the material.

Authors' data handling: From reference gene primer amplification, estimates of nucleated cell counts were derived. The table came from immunoSEQ multiplex PCR; TCRdb's copy has only in-frame clones and leaves some out. V and J calls plus clone size are reproduced from that table; the DNA served to infer D and trimming. The table has 270,000 or so clones, over 80% seen once. V shed 3 bases and J shed 4 bases, with 12 bases lying between them. CDR1 and CDR2 (germline): MDHEN, SYDVKM. The CDR3 contains 14 residues. The clonotype was recovered from a woman in her 30s with acute COVID-19. The V call is TRBV28, the J call TRBJ1-2; tentative D call: TRBD1 (5 bases). The sample taken for sequencing was PBMCs or T cells enriched from blood (not recorded which). The CDR3 nucleotides read TGTGCCAGCAGTTTCGACAGAATCCCCTATGGCTACACCTTC. Protein: CASSFDRIPYGYTF.